One and the same sample provided the 2 T cell receptor beta chains below, sequenced in a study of shared clonotypes between healthy human individuals. Naive CD8 populations comprised CD45RO-negative cells positively selected for CCR7, excluding terminally differentiated effector memory CD45RA+ cells. Method: immunoSEQ multiplex PCR; TCRdb's copy keeps in-frame clones and lacks some. Of roughly 1,800,000 clones listed, about 95% are singletons. Sequenced input: naive CD8+ T cells sorted from blood. The receptors come from a man between 18 and 35 years old in good health.

The gene calls are TRBV15 and TRBJ2-7; D is unclear. CDR1 is LNHNV and CDR2 is YYDKDF in the germline V gene (reference sequence). The CDR3 loop spans 13 amino acids. The V end lost 11 bases, the J end lost 1 base, and 15 bases lay between the germline ends. In DNA, the CDR3 is TGTGCCGTCAGTAGAGCGAAATCCTACGAGCAGTACTTC. This translates into CAVSRAKSYEQYF.

This clone has a handful of counts. The chain employs TRBV27 and TRBJ2-1; TRBD2 matches at 10 bases. Germline assignment: CDR1 MNHEY and CDR2 SMNVEV (reference sequence). J lost 4 bases, V lost 3 bases, and 3 bases had no gene match. The CDR3 spans 15 residues. CDR3 in amino acids: CASSFGLAEYNEQFF. CDR3 DNA sequence: TGTGCCAGCAGTTTCGGACTAGCGGAGTACAATGAGCAGTTCTTC.